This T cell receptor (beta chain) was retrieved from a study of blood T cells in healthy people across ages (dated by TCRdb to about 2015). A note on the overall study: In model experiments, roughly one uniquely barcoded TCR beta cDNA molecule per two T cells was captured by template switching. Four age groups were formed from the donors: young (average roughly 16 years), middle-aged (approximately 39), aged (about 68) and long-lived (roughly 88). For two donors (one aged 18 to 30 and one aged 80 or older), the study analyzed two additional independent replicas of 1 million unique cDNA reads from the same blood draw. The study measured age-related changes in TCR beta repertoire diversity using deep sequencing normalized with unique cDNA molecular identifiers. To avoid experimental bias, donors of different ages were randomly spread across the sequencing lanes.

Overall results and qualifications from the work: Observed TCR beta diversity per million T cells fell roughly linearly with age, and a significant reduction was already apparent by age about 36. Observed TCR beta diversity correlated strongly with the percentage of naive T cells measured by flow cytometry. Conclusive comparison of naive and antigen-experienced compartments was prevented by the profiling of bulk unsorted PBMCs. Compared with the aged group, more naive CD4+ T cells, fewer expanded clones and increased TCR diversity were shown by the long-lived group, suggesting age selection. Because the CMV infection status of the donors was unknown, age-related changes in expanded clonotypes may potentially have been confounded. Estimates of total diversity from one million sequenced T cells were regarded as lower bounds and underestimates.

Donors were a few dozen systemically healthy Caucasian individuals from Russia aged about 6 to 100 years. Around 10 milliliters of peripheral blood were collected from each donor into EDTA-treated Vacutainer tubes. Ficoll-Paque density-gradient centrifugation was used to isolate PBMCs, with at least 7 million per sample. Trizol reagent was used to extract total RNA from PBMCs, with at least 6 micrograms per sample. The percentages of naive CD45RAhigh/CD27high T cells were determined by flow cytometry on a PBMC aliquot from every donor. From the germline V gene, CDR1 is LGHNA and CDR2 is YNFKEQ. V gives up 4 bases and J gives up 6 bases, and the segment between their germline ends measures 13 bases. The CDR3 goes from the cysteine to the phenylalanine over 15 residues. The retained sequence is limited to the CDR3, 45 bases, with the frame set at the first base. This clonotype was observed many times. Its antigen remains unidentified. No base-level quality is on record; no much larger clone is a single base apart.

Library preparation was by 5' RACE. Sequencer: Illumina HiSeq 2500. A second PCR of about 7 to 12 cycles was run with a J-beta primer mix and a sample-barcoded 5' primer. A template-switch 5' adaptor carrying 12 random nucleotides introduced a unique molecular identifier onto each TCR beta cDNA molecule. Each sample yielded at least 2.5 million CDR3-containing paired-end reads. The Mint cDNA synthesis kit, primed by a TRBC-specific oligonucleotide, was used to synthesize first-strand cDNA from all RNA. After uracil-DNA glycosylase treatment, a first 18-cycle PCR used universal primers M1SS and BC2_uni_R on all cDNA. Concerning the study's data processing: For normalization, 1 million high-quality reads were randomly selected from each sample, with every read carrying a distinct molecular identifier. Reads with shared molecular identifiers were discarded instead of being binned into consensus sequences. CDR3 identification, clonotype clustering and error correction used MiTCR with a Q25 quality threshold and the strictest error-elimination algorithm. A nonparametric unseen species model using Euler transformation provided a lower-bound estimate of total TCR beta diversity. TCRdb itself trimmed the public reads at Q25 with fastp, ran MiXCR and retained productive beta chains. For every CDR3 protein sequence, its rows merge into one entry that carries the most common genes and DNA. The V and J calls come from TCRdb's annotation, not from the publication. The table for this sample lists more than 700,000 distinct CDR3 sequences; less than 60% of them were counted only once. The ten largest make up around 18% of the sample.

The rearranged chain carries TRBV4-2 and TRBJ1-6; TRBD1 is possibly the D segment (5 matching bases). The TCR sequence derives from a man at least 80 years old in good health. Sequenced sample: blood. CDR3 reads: CASSRRDLGNSPLHF. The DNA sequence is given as TGTGCCAGCAGCCGGCGGGACCTTGGTAATTCACCCCTCCACTTT.